This record concerns one T cell receptor (beta chain) sequence. Its target antigen remains unknown. The input lacks base qualities; no much larger clone sits a single base away. The library was made by 5' RACE. The run used an Illumina HiSeq 2000. A universal primer binding site was added through template switching, and the final cDNA carried a unique molecular identifier so that TCR cDNA molecules could be counted accurately. First-strand cDNA for TCR alpha and beta chains was synthesized from specific primers in the conserved constant-segment region. To control for contamination, each cDNA library was double barcoded with a SMART-Mk sample barcode plus Illumina barcodes. Two successive PCR steps introduced TruSeq adapter sequences along with Illumina sample barcodes. TCR alpha and beta cDNA libraries were sequenced on the Illumina HiSeq platform with custom primers. The published analysis was carried out like this. MiGEC was used to process raw reads and extract unique molecular identifiers, and MiXCR was used to find CDR3 positions. Recombination models were inferred per individual with the repgenHMM and IGoR tools using an EM algorithm. The tcR package in R was used for shared clonotype analysis, with sharing normalized by the product of cloneset sizes. To study raw recombination free of thymic and clonal selection effects, out-of-frame nonproductive sequences were analyzed. TCRdb reanalyzed the raw reads on its own, using fastp at Q25 for trimming and MiXCR for clone calling, and kept in-frame beta chains. For every CDR3 protein sequence, its rows merge into one entry that carries the most common genes and DNA. These V and J calls rely on TCRdb rather than the paper's analysis. The sample table holds around 550,000 distinct CDR3 sequences, of which approximately 14% were seen once. 0.44% of the sample lies in the top ten.

These data originate in a study of identical twins (dated by TCRdb to 2016 to 2017). Context from the whole study: To test whether fetal clonotypes persist, the study used deep sequencing on TCR alpha and beta repertoires from monozygotic twins, unrelated adults of various ages, and cord blood. Replicate twin experiments were performed at different times using different library preparation protocols to rule out contamination.

Only healthy Caucasian donors were included. Three pairs of female monozygotic twins, all aged roughly 18 to 29 years, were included in the twin cohort. Positive isolation kits from Invitrogen were used to isolate CD4+ and CD8+ T cell populations. Summary of the overall study and its limitations: A weaker excess of twin sharing was found in beta out-of-frame sequences because the signal-to-noise ratio was lowered by fewer shared sequences. Abundant cord blood beta clonotypes had fewer insertions, young adult naive repertoires showed a similar but weaker trend, and memory repertoires showed no such trend. Conclusions relied on cross-sectional statistical analysis, since the same donors could not be followed over many years. Recombination models systematically underestimated out-of-frame TCR alpha sharing in monozygotic twins but agreed with sharing between unrelated individuals. Compared with coincidental sharing between unrelated individuals, an excess of low generation-probability sequences was observed among out-of-frame TCR alpha sequences shared between twins. Invariant T cells such as MAIT and iNKT could partly confound zero-insertion analyses, although diverse VJ usage argued against such confounding for most clonotypes.

Looking up the germline V gene (reference sequence) yields CDR1 DFQATT and CDR2 SNEGSKA. From the cysteine up to the phenylalanine, the CDR3 has a length of 16 residues. Only the CDR3 DNA is retained, 48 bases long and in frame from the first base. V loses 0 bases, J loses 5 bases, and the germline ends lie 17 bases apart. These data were also filed under a second study, of yellow fever vaccine responses in identical twins. The second publication reports: According to the authors, the vaccine-induced T cell response in identical twins seemed to be partly convergent and partly specific to each individual. In the study, vaccine-responding T cell clones were precisely tracked in identical twins.

The sequenced sample consisted of CD4+ T cells sorted from blood. This clonotype was sampled from a woman aged 18-29 years in good health. The chain couples TRBV20-1 to TRBJ2-1; the D gene is perhaps TRBD1 or TRBD2, as each covers 5 bases. The nucleotides read TGCAGTGCTAGAGACGGGACGTTTTGGGGAAACAATGAGCAGTTCTTC. The translation is CSARDGTFWGNNEQFF.